Below, 12 T cell receptor beta chains from the same sample are listed, as sequenced in a study of T cells in Graves' hyperthyroidism and ophthalmopathy. RNA transcripts were the template for amplifying TCR beta CDR3 regions. The primer set for the first-round RT-PCR of the TCR CDR3 was HTBI. Each CDR3 protein is one row after TCRdb ran MiXCR on the multiplex PCR reads. The sample contains 250,000 to 300,000 distinct CDR3 sequences, more than 15% of which appear only once. The sample consisted of blood. The source is a woman in her fifties or sixties with Graves' ophthalmopathy.

Many counts were recorded for this clonotype. V usage is TRBV28 and J usage is TRBJ2-1; 9 bases map to TRBD2. CDR1 and CDR2 from the germline V gene are MDHEN and SYDVKM. The CDR3 runs 16 residues. Germline trimming cut 5 bases from V and 7 bases from J; bases unmatched to any gene: 12. The CDR3, as DNA: TGTGCCAGCAGTCCCCGCGGCGGGAGGGTCAGGAATGAGCAGTTCTTC. Translated: CASSPRGGRVRNEQFF.

This clonotype was recorded a few times. V gene TRBV15 combines with J gene TRBJ2-3; a possible D gene is TRBD1 (6 bases). CDR3 length equals 15 residues. Looked up from germline, CDR1 is LNHNV and CDR2 is YYDKDF (reference sequence). V lost 1 base and J 4 bases, leaving 12 bases between the germline ends. As DNA, the CDR3 is TGTGCCACCAGCAGAGTATGGGGGCGCGCAGATACGCAGTATTTT. Its translation: CATSRVWGRADTQYF.

This clonotype occurred many times. The V call is TRBV28, the J call TRBJ2-7; D possibly corresponds to TRBD1 (6 bases). This CDR3 has 15 amino acids. Trimming stripped 3 bases from V and 0 bases from J, with 12 bases between. CDR1 is MDHEN, CDR2 SYDVKM, per germline. CDR3 amino acids: CASSFAQGSSYEQYF. Here the CDR3 DNA reads TGTGCCAGCAGTTTTGCACAGGGTAGCTCCTACGAGCAGTACTTC.

This clonotype was seen a single time. The chain couples TRBV20-1 to TRBJ2-4, with TRBD2 matching 14 bases. Germline CDR1 is DFQATT and CDR2 is SNEGSKA (reference sequence). The CDR3 contains 19 residues. The V gene end was trimmed by 5 bases and the J gene end by 0 bases; junction bases not matched to a gene: 12. In DNA form, the CDR3 reads TGCAGTGCTCCTCCGGGACTAGCGGGAGTCCCCCCAGCCAAAAACATTCAGTACTTC. Its protein product is CSAPPGLAGVPPAKNIQYF.

Points on this clonotype: A much bigger clone sits one base away, suggesting this may be a read error. The chain has TRBV6-1 and TRBJ1-5; D gene ambiguous. The CDR3 is 12 residues long. From germline, CDR1 is MNHNS and CDR2 SASEGT. The CDR3 region has the DNA TGTGCCAGCAGTGAAGCTTATCAGCCCCAGCGTTTT. Its protein product is CASSEAYQPQRF.

Many counts were recorded for this clonotype. CDR3 residues: CATSDAPLGNTEAFF. DNA of the CDR3: TGTGCCACCAGTGATGCCCCATTAGGGAACACTGAAGCTTTCTTT. V is TRBV24-1 and J is TRBJ1-1; D remains ambiguous. Germline CDR1 is KGHDR and CDR2 is SFDVKD. Trimming took 3 bases from V and 1 from J, leaving 11 bases between them. This CDR3 spans 15 amino acids.

The V and J genes are TRBV5-6 and TRBJ2-1; a weak D match, TRBD2 (6 bases). Germline CDR1 reads SGHDT; CDR2 reads YYEEEE. Trimming pared 5 bases from V and 0 bases from J, leaving 12 bases between. This CDR3 has 15 residues. DNA for the CDR3: TGTGCCAGCAGTAATAGCGGACTCTCCTACAATGAGCAGTTCTTC. Amino acids: CASSNSGLSYNEQFF.

This sequence joins TRBV12-3 or TRBV12-4 and TRBJ2-7; D unclear. The CDR3 length is 13 residues. Trimming stripped 6 bases from V and 6 bases from J, with 15 bases between. CDR3 region: CASRTLGGSEQYF. Written as DNA, the CDR3 is TGTGCCAGCAGAACCCTCGGCGGAAGCGAGCAGTACTTC.

This clonotype was recorded a few times. The chain's CDR3 is CASSMYGRGETQYF. The CDR3 DNA sequence: TGTGCCAGTAGTATGTACGGGCGGGGAGAGACCCAGTACTTC. The gene calls are TRBV19 and TRBJ2-5, with a weak D call TRBD2 (6 bases). The germline V gene encodes CDR1 LNHDA and CDR2 SQIVND (reference sequence). The V end was cut by 3 bases, the J end by 4 bases, with 12 bases between. The CDR3 sequence is 14 residues long.

This clonotype has a count of ten or more. The rearrangement joins TRBV12-3 or TRBV12-4 to TRBJ2-3; 10 nucleotides match TRBD1. CDR3 length: 16 amino acids. The junction had 8 bases not matched to a gene; V was cut back by 5 bases and J by 3 bases. This chain's CDR3 is CASSPGTGVLTDTQYF. CDR3 DNA sequence: TGTGCCAGCAGTCCCGGGACAGGGGTTCTTACAGATACGCAGTATTTT.

Notes on this clonotype: It may be a read error: a sequence one base away is much more abundant. The chain carries TRBV20-1 and TRBJ2-7; 9 positions match TRBD2. V gave up 2 bases and J gave up 5 bases; unmatched junction bases: 7. The CDR3 has 14 amino acids. Germline CDR1 reads DFQATT; CDR2 reads SNEGSKA (reference sequence). Written as DNA, the CDR3 is TGCAGTGCTAGATTCCTAGCGGGGAACCACGAGCAGTACTTC. Translation: CSARFLAGNHEQYF.

This rearrangement joins TRBV5-1 to TRBJ2-5; tentative D call: TRBD1 (6 bases). Between the trimmed V and J ends, which lost 2 bases and 5 bases, there was a span of 31 bases. Germline lookup yields CDR1 SGHRS and CDR2 YFSETQ. The CDR3 is 20 residues long. The CDR3 is CASSLGSDSSSMFTGETQYF. The CDR3 DNA follows: TGCGCCAGCAGCTTAGGTTCGGACAGTAGTTCAATGTTTACAGGGGAGACCCAGTACTTC.